This TCR beta chain was profiled in a study of beta chain features in type 1 diabetes. Expressed TCRB transcripts were sequenced, since all the RNA that had been isolated was reverse transcribed. Assay: immunoSEQ multiplex PCR; the TCRdb copy retains only in-frame clones and omits some. This table has a few hundred thousand clones, about 10% appearing once. As to this clone: The antigen is undetermined. In the same sample, other DNA sequences code for this CDR3.

General study points: In all four CD4+ subsets, TCRB CDR3 length was significantly, moderately reduced in type 1 diabetes.

Trimming cost V 1 base and J 5 bases, with 11 bases left between them. The germline gives CDR1 SGHDN, CDR2 FVKESK. The CDR3 contains 14 residues. The rearrangement links TRBV14 to TRBJ2-5, with D perhaps assigned TRBD1 or TRBD2 (5 bases each). The specimen was central memory CD4+ T cells from blood. The sequence came from a man aged 25 to 40 with type 1 diabetes. The DNA of the CDR3 is TGTGCCAGCAGCCAAGCCGGGGCCAGGGAGACCCAGTACTTC. Translating gives CASSQAGARETQYF.